This T cell receptor beta chain was observed in a study of multiple sclerosis patients with progressive multifocal leukoencephalopathy. Broader study findings: Expanded clones at PML onset predated and persisted through natalizumab therapy.

Regarding time point: approximately 12 months of natalizumab therapy. Every listed patient previously received interferon beta; all PML patients were women. Spiked into each PCR were synthetic inline TR CDR3 controls of all V-J pairings. The table came from immunoSEQ multiplex PCR; TCRdb's copy has only in-frame clones and leaves some out. The sample comprises about 25,000 clones, 91% of which are singletons, and 2% to 2.5% rests with the top ten. Germline CDR1 reads MNHEY; CDR2 reads SVGAGI. The CDR3 is 13 amino acids. On this clone: Its specificity is not known.

The V and J genes are TRBV6-5 and TRBJ2-5; the D gene is possibly TRBD2 (5 bases). The assigned J gene may be wrong: the sequence end matches TRBJ2-7 better. This receptor was taken from a man younger than 45 with multiple sclerosis. This specimen was PBMCs, taken from a patient treated with natalizumab. The CDR3 sequence is CASSERSTYEQYF. CDR3 in DNA: TGTGCCAGCTCAGAGCGGAGTACCTACGAGCAGTACTTC.